The 28 T cell receptor beta chains reported below all come from one sample, sequenced in a study of vaccination and CD4 T cells after COVID-19. Regarding treatment: approximately nine-day PBMC culture with coronavirus spike peptide pools or control peptides (ViraFEST assay). Cultured CD4+ T-cell DNA underwent Oncomine TCR Beta short-read sequencing. TCRdb processed the PCR reads anew with MiXCR; each CDR3 protein has one entry. In the table there are around 10,000 distinct CDR3 sequences, 61% of which are singletons. Their antigens are not known. The specimen sequenced was CD4+ T cells from blood, cultured in vitro. These receptors were collected from a human donor who had recovered from COVID-19.

In the case of this clonotype: A junction boundary mismatches the germline segment, possibly from a read error. The V gene is TRBV20-1, the J gene TRBJ1-5, with D hard to call. The CDR3 contains 13 residues. Per germline, CDR1 DFQATT and CDR2 SNEGSKA (reference sequence). CDR3 sequence (DNA): TGCAGCGCTAGAGATAAAGCCAGTCAGCCCCAGCATTTT. Protein sequence: CSARDKASQPQHF.

The gene calls are TRBV18 and TRBJ2-7, with 10 bases matching TRBD2. V lost 1 base, J lost 5 bases, and 8 bases stayed unmatched. Germline V lookup: CDR1 KGHSH, CDR2 LQKENI. The CDR3 has 16 residues. The CDR3 sequence is CASSPQGLAGVNEQYF. CDR3 DNA: TGTGCCAGCTCACCACAGGGGCTAGCGGGAGTAAACGAGCAGTACTTC.

J is TRBJ2-3 and V is TRBV10-1, with 11 bases fitting TRBD2. J was trimmed by 0 bases and V by 5 bases; bases with no gene match: 4. Germline CDR1 WNHNN, CDR2 SYGVQD (reference sequence). There are 16 residues in the CDR3. The CDR3 coding sequence is TGCGCCAGCAGTCAAGGACTAGCGGGTAGCACAGATACGCAGTATTTT. Translation: CASSQGLAGSTDTQYF.

The rearrangement joins TRBV7-9 to TRBJ2-3; a weak D match, TRBD2 (6 bases). V was pared by 5 bases and J by 4 bases, with 19 bases between. Germline V lookup: CDR1 SEHNR, CDR2 FQNEAQ (reference sequence). The CDR3 runs to 16 residues. For the CDR3, the DNA is TGTGCCAGCAGCCCTCCGCTCCGGGAGTCGTCAGATACGCAGTATTTT. Protein: CASSPPLRESSDTQYF.

This rearrangement joins TRBV2 to TRBJ2-7; TRBD1 matches 9 bases. From germline, CDR1 is SNHLY and CDR2 FYNNEI. V was pared by 6 bases and J by 6 bases, with 6 bases of the junction left unmatched. CDR3 length: 13 amino acids. The CDR3 DNA sequence: TGTGCCAGCAGACTGGACAGGGGCGTCGAGCAGTACTTC. Translating gives CASRLDRGVEQYF.

The rearrangement links TRBV18 to TRBJ2-7, with D perhaps matching TRBD2 (6 bases). The germline V gene encodes CDR1 KGHSH and CDR2 LQKENI. The CDR3 has 16 residues. The V gene lost 3 bases and the J gene lost 6 bases, with 21 bases spanning the gap. CDR3 region: CASSPDSGGNTFEQYF. In DNA form, the CDR3 reads TGTGCCAGCTCACCGGATAGCGGAGGTAACACCTTCGAGCAGTACTTC.

This sequence joins TRBV20-1 and TRBJ2-5; D remains unclear. Trimming cost V 6 bases and J 7 bases, with 18 bases left between them. The CDR3 length is 13 residues. Germline values: CDR1 DFQATT, CDR2 SNEGSKA (reference sequence). The CDR3, as DNA: TGCAGTGCCCTCAATTTTATCTTTGGGACCCAGTACTTC. This sequence encodes CSALNFIFGTQYF.

The chain carries TRBV7-6 and TRBJ1-4, with D tentatively TRBD1 (6 bases). Trimming shortened V by 5 bases and J by 7 bases, and 17 bases separated the two germline ends. From germline, CDR1 is SGHVS and CDR2 FNYEAQ. This CDR3 has 15 residues. Here the CDR3 DNA reads TGTGCCAGCAGCGTCCGTTGGGGGCAAGGTGAAAAACTGTTTTTT. It is translated as CASSVRWGQGEKLFF.

The J gene is TRBJ2-7, the V gene TRBV21-1. TRBV21-1 is listed as a pseudogene. The CDR3 runs 16 residues. In DNA form, the CDR3 reads TGTGCCAGCAGCAAAGCCGGTGACCGACTCTCCTACGAGCAGTACTTC. Its translation: CASSKAGDRLSYEQYF.

This chain joins TRBV12-3 or TRBV12-4 and TRBJ2-5, with D hard to call. The CDR3 is 15 amino acids. V lost 3 bases and J lost 3, with 14 bases in between. In DNA form, the CDR3 reads TGTGCCAGCAGTTTTGGTGACAATGGGAAAGAGACCCAGTACTTC. It encodes CASSFGDNGKETQYF.

The chain couples TRBV19 to TRBJ2-1, with 11 bases aligning to TRBD2. The CDR3 loop spans 16 amino acids. V trimming: 5 bases; J trimming: 4 bases; junction bases outside the gene matches: 7. CDR1 and CDR2 (germline): LNHDA, SQIVND (reference sequence). CDR3 region: CASSSRLAGTYNEQFF. CDR3 bases: TGTGCCAGTAGTTCAAGACTAGCGGGGACTTACAATGAGCAGTTCTTC.

This chain connects TRBV6-5 to TRBJ1-3; D is perhaps TRBD1 (5 bases). Trimming cost V 2 bases and J 4 bases, with 9 bases left between them. Germline CDR1 reads MNHEY; CDR2 reads SVGAGI. The CDR3 length is 14 residues. CDR3 sequence reads: CASSYTGLGNTIYF. For the CDR3, the DNA is TGTGCCAGCAGTTACACGGGACTCGGAAACACCATATATTTT.

Only a few counts were recorded for this clonotype. The chain has TRBV20-1 and TRBJ2-7; 7 nucleotides align to TRBD1. The CDR3 is 15 amino acids. V was clipped by 2 bases and J by 6 bases; unmatched bases: 13. From germline, CDR1 is DFQATT and CDR2 SNEGSKA (reference sequence). CDR3 bases: TGCAGTGCTAGACCCTGGGGGACAGATACCCTCGAGCAGTACTTC. This codes for CSARPWGTDTLEQYF.

V usage is TRBV2 and J usage is TRBJ2-3; the D is unclear. Germline CDR1 SNHLY, CDR2 FYNNEI. Trimming took 3 bases from V and 8 from J, leaving 9 bases between them. The length of the CDR3 is 12 residues. The CDR3 coding sequence is TGTGCCAGCAGTGATACTGGTCGTACGCAGTATTTT. Encoded protein: CASSDTGRTQYF.

The chain recombines TRBV11-1 with TRBJ2-3, with no clear D. V lost 0 bases to trimming and J lost 2 bases, with 12 bases between them. The CDR3 contains 16 residues. Germline V lookup: CDR1 SGHAT, CDR2 FQDESV (reference sequence). As DNA, the CDR3 is TGTGCCAGCAGCTTAGCGTGGCAAGCTAACACAGATACGCAGTATTTT. The encoded protein is CASSLAWQANTDTQYF.

This clonotype was seen more than once but under ten times. CDR3 bases: TGTGCCAGCAGCTTCGGGACAGAGCGGCGGAACACCTTC. Translating it yields CASSFGTERRNTF. The rearrangement joins TRBV7-2 to TRBJ1-2, with 7 bases aligning to TRBD1. Looked up from germline, CDR1 is SGHTA and CDR2 is FQGNSA. The CDR3 sequence is 13 residues long. Trimming took 3 bases from V and 12 from J; bases not matched to a gene: 10.

This chain's CDR3 is CASTRRMYQETQYF. CDR3 sequence (DNA): TGTGCCAGCACGCGCCGGATGTACCAAGAGACCCAGTACTTC. The V call is TRBV28, the J call TRBJ2-5, with D hard to call. Germline V gene data show CDR1 as MDHEN and CDR2 as SYDVKM. This CDR3 has 14 residues. The germline V and J ends were trimmed by 7 bases and 0 bases, with 12 bases remaining between them.

A note on this clonotype: Sequence at one end of the junction differs from germline and may be a read error. The V call is TRBV7-7, the J call TRBJ2-1, with 9 bases that match TRBD2. In germline, CDR1 is SSHAT, CDR2 FNYEAQ (reference sequence). This CDR3 spans 15 amino acids. CDR3 nucleotide sequence: TGTGCTAGCAGCTTAGGGCTAGCGGGACACAATGAGCAGTTCTTC. Translating it yields CASSLGLAGHNEQFF.

This clonotype has more than one count but fewer than ten. The rearrangement joins TRBV20-1 to TRBJ2-1; 9 nucleotides agree with TRBD2. J lost 8 bases, V lost 3 bases, and 17 bases had no gene match. This CDR3 is built from 17 residues. Per the germline V gene, CDR1 is DFQATT and CDR2 is SNEGSKA (reference sequence). The CDR3 spells CSASLPLLREGPHEQFF. CDR3 nucleotide sequence: TGCAGTGCTAGTCTTCCCCTCCTGCGGGAGGGTCCCCATGAGCAGTTCTTC.

The rearrangement links TRBV11-3 to TRBJ2-3; possibly TRBD1 or TRBD2 for D (5 bases each). The CDR3 consists of 15 residues. Looked up from germline, CDR1 is SGHNT and CDR2 is YENEEA. The V and J ends lost 5 bases and 3 bases respectively, with 15 bases between them. CDR3 bases: TGTGCCAGCAGCCCGCGGCAGGGAGCAACAGATACGCAGTATTTT. The encoded protein is CASSPRQGATDTQYF.

V and J are TRBV20-1 and TRBJ1-5; no clear D. CDR3 length: 14 amino acids. CDR1 is DFQATT, CDR2 SNEGSKA, per germline (reference sequence). Trimming removed 3 bases from V and 4 bases from J, with 13 bases in between. CDR3 sequence (DNA): TGCAGTGCTAGGACCCAGGAAGGGAATCAGCCCCAGCATTTT. It translates to CSARTQEGNQPQHF.

The V call is TRBV6-5, the J call TRBJ2-1; weak D call: TRBD2 (6 bases). Trimming took 4 bases from V and 3 from J, leaving 13 bases between them. Germline CDR1 reads MNHEY; CDR2 reads SVGAGI. The CDR3 consists of 15 residues. The CDR3 reads CASSSGGGGYNEQFF. The CDR3, as DNA: TGTGCCAGCAGTTCTGGGGGAGGCGGCTACAATGAGCAGTTCTTC.

This clonotype was counted a few times. The rearrangement uses TRBV7-3 and TRBJ2-5; no clear D. CDR3 length equals 13 residues. The germline V and J ends were trimmed by 5 bases and 1 base, with 8 bases remaining between them. CDR1 SGHTA and CDR2 FQGTGA come from the germline V gene. The CDR3 reads CASSPHGQETQYF. Here the CDR3 DNA reads TGTGCCAGCAGCCCGCACGGCCAAGAGACCCAGTACTTC.

This CDR3 is CATSRDKGLAGETQYF. DNA for the CDR3: TGTGCCACCAGCAGAGATAAAGGACTAGCGGGAGAGACCCAGTACTTC. V and J are TRBV15 and TRBJ2-5, with TRBD2 identical over 11 bases. This CDR3 is built from 16 residues. Germline loops: CDR1 LNHNV, CDR2 YYDKDF (reference sequence). Germline trimming cut 0 bases from V and 4 bases from J; bases unmatched to any gene: 4.

V usage is TRBV7-9 and J usage is TRBJ2-5, with 7 bases that match TRBD2. The CDR3 extends over 15 amino acids. Trimming removed 7 bases from V and 7 bases from J; junction bases left unmatched: 15. Germline CDR1 SEHNR, CDR2 FQNEAQ (reference sequence). The DNA for the CDR3 is TGTGCCAGCACGGATAGCGGGCTGACCTCGGGGACCCAGTACTTC. It is translated as CASTDSGLTSGTQYF.

The chain recombines TRBV2 with TRBJ2-7; D ambiguous. The CDR3 runs 14 residues. Germline-derived CDR1 and CDR2 are SNHLY and FYNNEI. The V gene lost 2 bases and the J gene lost 5 bases, with 13 bases spanning the gap. CDR3 sequence: CASSELTIRDEQYF. The CDR3 DNA is TGTGCCAGCAGTGAACTTACGATCCGGGACGAGCAGTACTTC.

Only a few counts were recorded for this clonotype. The chain employs TRBV24-1 and TRBJ2-3; the D is unclear. Germline lookup yields CDR1 KGHDR and CDR2 SFDVKD. The V gene lost 1 base and the J gene lost 3 bases, with 10 bases spanning the gap. CDR3 length: 15 amino acids. CDR3 nucleotides: TGTGCCACCAGTGATTTCGTCAGTGGGACAGATACGCAGTATTTT. This codes for CATSDFVSGTDTQYF.

The chain couples TRBV14 to TRBJ2-1; D may be TRBD2 (6 bases). Germline loops: CDR1 SGHDN, CDR2 FVKESK. This CDR3 has 19 amino acids. V was trimmed by 0 bases and J by 6 bases, leaving 24 bases between them. The DNA for the CDR3 is TGTGCCAGCAGCCAAGATTGGGGGGTAGGGACCGTGGCCTCCAATGAGCAGTTCTTC. This sequence encodes CASSQDWGVGTVASNEQFF.